This T cell receptor beta chain was observed in a study of Ad26.COV2.S vaccination and SARS-CoV-2 variants (dated by TCRdb to the early 2020s). Broadly, across the study: Donors in the vaccine arm were drawn from COV1001, a phase I-IIa trial of Ad26.COV2.S in healthy adults that was multicentre, randomized, double-blind and placebo-controlled. Ad26.COV2.S was given intramuscularly at 5x10^10 or 1x10^11 viral particles, as a single shot or as two shots 56 days apart. TCRbeta repertoire sequencing was used to assess the specificity and breadth of SARS-CoV-2-reactive T cell receptors after Ad26.COV2.S vaccination. A total of 32 samples were included in the TCR-sequenced set, comprising around 20 Ad26.COV2.S vaccine recipients, 5 placebo recipients and 8 SARS-CoV-2 convalescent individuals. Participants in the trial were split at random into five groups of five each, receiving low-dose or high-dose Ad26.COV2.S once or twice, or else placebo on both occasions. Blinding of investigators to trial group allocation was maintained during experiments and outcome assessment.

Overall results and qualifications from the work: Non-spike TCR breadth was comparable between vaccine and placebo recipients, consistent with the vaccine containing only spike. Spike-specific TCR breadth was higher in Ad26.COV2.S recipients than in placebo recipients (P = 0.0014). According to the authors, total T cell responses may have been underestimated by the TCR breadth and depth analyses. After vaccination, spike-specific CD8+ and CD4+ T cell responses were reported to show substantial breadth. The study was not powered for comparison of responses between vaccine doses or regimens.

Per the publication, the treatment or condition label means: around 19 received Ad26.COV2.S at low or high dose, single or two shots; 5 received placebo; per-sample allocation not given. For vaccine and placebo recipients, the sequenced repertoires came from samples collected on day 63 after the first injection. In Cohort 1b, about two dozen adults aged 18-55 years were enrolled at a single site in Boston, USA, between 29 July and 7 August 2020. Ad26.COV2.S was a replication-incompetent adenovirus type 26 vector expressing a prefusion-stabilized SARS-CoV-2 spike protein from the original Wuhan strain. The immunoSEQ Assay was the method used to sequence TCRbeta CDR3 regions. After extraction, genomic DNA underwent amplification by bias-controlled multiplex PCR, followed by high-throughput sequencing. Under the source paper's analysis protocol: To quantify the absolute abundance of every unique TCRbeta CDR3 region, sequences were collapsed and filtered. T cell fraction was estimated by normalizing TCRbeta template counts to usable DNA, which was measured by amplifying reference genes present in all nucleated cells. Repertoire TCRs were annotated as SARS-CoV-2-specific when V gene, CDR3 amino acid sequence and J gene were exactly matched to a known reactive TCR set. MIRA supplied the reference SARS-CoV-2 TCR set, which was filtered for enrichment in COVID-19-positive ImmuneCODE repertoires so that public or cross-reactive TCRs were removed. Using the MIRA antigens, annotated TCRs were further analysed by specific ORF or by position within an ORF. Depth was the summed frequency of annotated unique rearrangements, while breadth was defined as annotated unique rearrangements over total unique productive rearrangements. Group comparisons of TCR breadth used two-sided Wilcoxon rank-sum tests. TCRdb's version of the immuneACCESS table is confined to in-frame rearrangements and falls short of the full clone set. An unresolved V gene accounts for under half of the shortfall where checked; the remainder is of unknown origin. That table is the source of V, J and clone size, and D and trimming were worked out from the DNA. Within this sample are around 300,000 clones, with 80% to 90% of them counted one time only. The ten largest clones capture around 5% of the sample.

In regard to this clone: Its target antigen remains unknown. No much larger clone exists at a distance of one base, and base qualities are not known.

The CDR3 runs 14 residues from the cysteine to the phenylalanine. Of all the DNA, just the CDR3 is kept, 42 bases in frame from base 1. For CDR1 and CDR2, the germline V gene lists MDHEN and SYDVKM. V drops 6 bases and J drops 0 bases, leaving 9 bases in between. The TCR sequence derives from a person aged 18-60 years who received the Ad26.COV2.S COVID-19 vaccine or a placebo. This chain is built from TRBV28 and TRBJ1-5, with the D gene not clear enough to name. Source: peripheral blood, taken in a trial of Ad26.COV2.S vaccine versus placebo. The nucleotide sequence is given as TGTGCCAGCAGCGACACAGATAGCAATCAGCCCCAGCATTTT. Its protein is CASSDTDSNQPQHF.